This T cell receptor beta chain was captured by sequencing in a study of technical replicates of blood from several donors (dated by TCRdb to 2016 to 2017). This clone was found once. There is no known antigen for this receptor. The input lacks base qualities; no much larger clone sits a single base away. The library was built by means of the immunoSEQ multiplex PCR assay. TCRdb took over this immuneACCESS table, retaining in-frame rearrangements with V and J assigned. Such tables are incomplete; in checked studies, under half of the missing clones stem from an unresolved V gene, and the remainder is unexplained. Present in this sample are some 94,000 clones, about 95% of which were seen just once. The ten largest account for less than 0.35% of the sample. Sequencing was carried out using T cells isolated from PBMCs. The clonotype originates from a human donor in good health.

CDR3 sequence: CASKRGTGGANYYGYTF. The sequenced DNA: TGTGCCAGCAAGAGAGGGACAGGGGGCGCCAATTACTATGGCTACACCTTC. Recombination linked TRBV28 to TRBJ1-2; 12 of the junction bases match TRBD1. Unmatched junction bases come to 12, with V trimmed by 7 bases and J by 3 bases. Counted from cysteine to phenylalanine, this CDR3 has 17 amino acids. Only CDR3 DNA is held: 51 bases, read in frame from base 1. CDR1 MDHEN and CDR2 SYDVKM are derived from the germline V gene.